One T cell receptor beta chain is described in this entry. Which antigen it targets is not known. One base away there is no much larger clone; base qualities are not given. This specimen belongs to a study of radiotherapy plus CTLA-4 blockade in lung cancer (dated by TCRdb to the late 2010s). With respect to the entire study: Objective responses occurred in 18% of enrolled patients, and about 33% achieved disease control. The full study reports these points: Early dynamic changes in blood T cell clones, together with increased serum interferon-beta after radiation, were reported as the strongest predictors of response. TCR clones derived from tumors expanded in peripheral blood after treatment with radiotherapy and ipilimumab.

The CDR3 covers 19 residues, taking in both the cysteine and the phenylalanine. The CDR3 DNA has 57 bases and is translated from base 1. CDR1 SGHRS and CDR2 YFSETQ are derived from the germline V gene. The junction shows trimming of 3 bases on V and 2 bases on J, and the gene matches do not reach 13 bases of it. The study evaluated CTLA-4 blockade (ipilimumab) given together with focal radiation therapy in patients who had chemo-refractory metastatic non-small-cell lung cancer. The library was generated by the immunoSEQ multiplex PCR assay. Held by TCRdb, this immuneACCESS table contains in-frame sequences only and omits some clones. Under half of the omission traces to an unresolved V gene where checked; the cause of the rest is unknown. For this sample there are 81,000 or so clones; more than 60% appear just once. The top ten clones comprise approximately 24% of the sample.

This sequence originates from a human donor with non-small cell lung cancer whose response to radiotherapy plus ipilimumab could not be evaluated. Some clones in this sample may be carry-over from other donors' samples. Recombination joined TRBV5-1 with TRBJ2-1, with TRBD2 matching 11 junction bases. Sample: peripheral blood, taken from a patient treated with radiotherapy plus ipilimumab. The CDR3 reads as follows: CASSSYGSSGGVAYNEQFF. The DNA reads TGCGCCAGCAGCTCATACGGAAGTAGCGGGGGGGTAGCCTACAATGAGCAGTTCTTC.